The text below deals with one TCR beta chain. The antigen is not known. At one of its ends the junction is not consistent with the germline gene, which may arise from a read error. This sample stems from a study of T cells after yellow fever vaccination. Points from the study as a whole: Post-booster repertoires contained most primary-vaccination clones again (96% CD4, 85% to 90% CD8).

In TCRdb, the 5' RACE reads were re-called with MiXCR into one record per CDR3 protein. Counted here are some 160,000 distinct CDR3 sequences, 6.5% to 8.5% occurring once; the ten biggest clones make up approximately 2.4%. The CDR3 is 16 residues long. The V gene's germline CDR1 is SSHAT and CDR2 FNYEAQ (reference sequence). The sequences come from CD4+ T cells sorted from PBMCs, collected 4 to 5 days after the first yellow fever vaccination. The chain joins TRBV7-7 to TRBJ2-3; 12 bases are a match to TRBD2. The sequence derives from a man in his late teens or twenties who received the YFV17D yellow fever vaccine. The CDR3 nucleotides read TGTGCTAGCAGCCCCACTAGCGGGGGGATCACAGATACGCAGTATTTT. Translation: CASSPTSGGITDTQYF.